A selection of T cell receptor beta chains follows, all from one sample in a study of technical replicates of blood from a handful of donors. TCRdb's table, derived via immunoSEQ multiplex PCR, lists solely in-frame clones and lacks some. Of around 68,000 clones detected, under 98% appear once; the ten largest clones hold over 0.2%. Sequences were obtained from T cells isolated from PBMCs. The receptors derive from a human donor in good health. CDR3s include the opening cysteine and the closing phenylalanine or tryptophan.

V	J	CDR3
TRBV19	TRBJ2-3	CASHEVITDTQYF
TRBV7-3	TRBJ2-2	CASSSRLAGVPGELFF
TRBV10-3	TRBJ1-2	CAISDGTGNYGYTF
TRBV7-9	TRBJ1-2	CAITGTGLIQNYGYTF
TRBV6-5	TRBJ2-1	CASSYSSGRNNEQFF
TRBV11-2	TRBJ2-1	CASSTASTGRYYNEQFF
TRBV6-5	TRBJ1-1	CASSANRGGNTEAFF
TRBV4-1	TRBJ1-2	CASSQQTRNYGYTF
TRBV6-1	TRBJ2-7	CASSEGSTLGHEQYF
TRBV30	TRBJ2-7	CAWSPGQGDYEQYF
TRBV6-5	TRBJ1-1	CASSYNMGTHTEAFF